This TCR beta chain was observed in a study of blood T cell repertoires in COVID-19. Across the whole study: PBMCs, B-cell-depleted T cells, or T cells were the source of the cDNA or gDNA that made up the material.

This clone came up once. Assay used: immunoSEQ multiplex PCR; TCRdb lists only in-frame clones, some missing. The table lists 250,000 to 400,000 clones, roughly 84% of them singletons. The clonotype was recovered from a man aged 50 to 59 with active or convalescent COVID-19. What was sequenced was peripheral blood.

CDR3 nucleotide sequence: TGTGCCAGCAGCCGCGGGGGGGCTTTCAATGAGCAGTTCTTC. Its protein is CASSRGGAFNEQFF. The chain couples TRBV11-3 to TRBJ2-1, with 9 nucleotides matching TRBD2. CDR1 and CDR2 (germline): SGHNT, YENEEA. Trimming took 5 bases from V and 6 from J; bases not matched to a gene: 5. The CDR3 extends over 14 amino acids.